This TCR beta chain was retrieved from a study of Tregs in tolerant kidney transplant recipients. The method was immunoSEQ multiplex PCR; TCRdb's version includes in-frame clones alone and lacks a portion of them. The data show over 60,000 clones, 98% seen once. The length of the CDR3 is 14 residues. CDR1 and CDR2 (germline): SGHTA, FQGTGA. V lost 3 bases to trimming and J lost 3 bases, with 12 bases between them. Unstimulated Tregs (CD4+CD25+CD127-) and CD4+CD25- non-Tregs were sorted from PBMCs. V usage is TRBV7-3 and J usage is TRBJ2-7, with D maybe TRBD2 (6 bases). The clonotype was recovered from a human donor who received a combined kidney and bone marrow transplant. The sample consisted of CD4+ T cells from blood, taken before the transplant. CDR3 loop: CASSFGVGSYEQYF. CDR3 DNA sequence: TGTGCCAGCAGCTTCGGGGTCGGGAGCTACGAGCAGTACTTC.